The source of this T cell receptor (beta chain) is a study of blood T cell repertoires in COVID-19. Study-wide context: From T cells, B-cell-depleted T cells, or PBMCs came the material, which was cDNA or gDNA.

In the source study's methods: Nucleated cell counts were estimated from reference gene primer amplification. Assay used: immunoSEQ multiplex PCR; TCRdb lists only in-frame clones, some missing. V and J calls and clone size are those listed in that table; D and trimming were worked out from the DNA. Among roughly 200,000 clones listed, more than 70% were seen once. V was clipped by 3 bases and J by 10 bases, with 4 bases between them. Germline V gene data show CDR1 as MDHEN and CDR2 as SYDVKM. CDR3 length: 11 amino acids. This receptor was identified in a middle-aged man with acute COVID-19. The sample taken for sequencing was PBMCs or T cells enriched from blood (not recorded which). The rearrangement links TRBV28 to TRBJ1-6, with unresolved D. As DNA, the CDR3 is TGTGCCAGCAGTTTGAGCTCACCCCTCCACTTT. This sequence encodes CASSLSSPLHF.